The clone carrying this TCR beta chain has at least ten counts. Its antigen is currently unknown. The data were taken from a study of T-cell memory formation after mild COVID-19. Study as a whole: Across donors, TCR clusters were largely donor specific.

TCRdb re-called the 5' RACE reads with MiXCR, one entry per CDR3 protein. The sample records around 370,000 distinct CDR3 sequences, 21% being singletons. Study conclusions and caveats: Cross-reactive memory apparently joined, as some responding clones appeared in pre-infection memory. What remained unconfirmed was the SARS-CoV-2 specificity of second-wave clones peaking on day 37. Among clones contracting day 15 to 85, CD4/CD8 was balanced, whereas later expanders leaned CD4+.

The ends were cut back, 4 bases at V and 4 bases at J, with 14 bases in the middle. Germline CDR1 SGHRS, CDR2 YFSETQ. The CDR3 is 14 amino acids. Sequenced: PBMCs or a T cell subset sorted from them (not recorded which). V usage is TRBV5-1 and J usage is TRBJ2-5; possible D gene TRBD1, 6 bases. The clonotype originates from an adult woman who had mild COVID-19 (a few samples of this study predate the infection). Cell type and time point are not known. Written as DNA, the CDR3 is TGCGCCAGCAGCGATCCTACAGGGAGAGAGACCCAGTACTTC. This sequence encodes CASSDPTGRETQYF.